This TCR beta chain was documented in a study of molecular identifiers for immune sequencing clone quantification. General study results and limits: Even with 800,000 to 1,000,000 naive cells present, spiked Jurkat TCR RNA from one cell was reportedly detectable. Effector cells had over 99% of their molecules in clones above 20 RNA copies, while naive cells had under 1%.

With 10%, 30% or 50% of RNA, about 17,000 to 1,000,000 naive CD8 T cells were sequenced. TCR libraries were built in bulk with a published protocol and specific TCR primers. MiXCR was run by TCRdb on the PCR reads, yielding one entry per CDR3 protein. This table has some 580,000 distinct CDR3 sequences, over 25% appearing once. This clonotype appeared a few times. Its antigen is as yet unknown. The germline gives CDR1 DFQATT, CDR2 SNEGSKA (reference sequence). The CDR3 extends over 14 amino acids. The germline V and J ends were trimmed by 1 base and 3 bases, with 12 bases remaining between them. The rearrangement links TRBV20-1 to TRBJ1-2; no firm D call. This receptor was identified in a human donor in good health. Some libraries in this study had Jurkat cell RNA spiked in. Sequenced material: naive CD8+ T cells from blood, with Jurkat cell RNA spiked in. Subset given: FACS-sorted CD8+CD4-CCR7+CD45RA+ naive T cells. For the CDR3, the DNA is TGCAGTGCTAGAGCCGAGGACGTTTACTATGGCTACACCTTC. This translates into CSARAEDVYYGYTF.